A single sample gave rise to the 17 T cell receptor beta chains below, sequenced in a study of CD8 T cells in ankylosing spondylitis. Study-level points and caveats: One TCR beta motif, made up of several highly homologous variants, appeared characteristic of ankylosing spondylitis blood.

The antigens for these receptors are not known. TCRdb re-called the 5' RACE reads with MiXCR, one entry per CDR3 protein. This table holds about 800,000 distinct CDR3 sequences, about an eighth found once. The source material was blood, either unsorted or a sorted T cell fraction (not recorded which). Receptor source: a male donor with ankylosing spondylitis.

The sample holds a few counts of this clonotype. This sequence joins TRBV20-1 and TRBJ2-5; the D gene is possibly TRBD1 (6 bases). The V and J ends lost 0 bases and 5 bases respectively, with 16 bases between them. Germline CDR1 reads DFQATT; CDR2 reads SNEGSKA (reference sequence). This CDR3 region has 15 residues. The CDR3 is CSARDGSRGGETQYF. The CDR3 region has the DNA TGCAGTGCTAGAGATGGAAGCAGGGGCGGGGAGACCCAGTACTTC.

This clonotype was seen more than once but under ten times. The rearrangement links TRBV7-2 to TRBJ1-2; no clear D. Germline assignment: CDR1 SGHTA and CDR2 FQGNSA. The germline V and J ends were trimmed by 7 bases and 4 bases, with 13 bases remaining between them. The CDR3 sequence is 13 residues long. The CDR3 sequence is CASTLGGSYGYTF. CDR3 nucleotide sequence: TGTGCCAGCACCCTTGGAGGTTCCTATGGCTACACCTTC.

The sample holds many counts of this clonotype. The chain is built from TRBV5-1 and TRBJ2-5; the match to TRBD1 covers 7 bases. The junction had 7 bases not matched to a gene; V was cut back by 7 bases and J by 4 bases. This CDR3 is 13 amino acids long. CDR1 and CDR2 from the germline V gene are SGHRS and YFSETQ. For the CDR3, the DNA is TGCGCCAGCTCGACAGGGATGGCAGAGACCCAGTACTTC. Its translation: CASSTGMAETQYF.

The chain has TRBV6-2 or TRBV6-3 and TRBJ1-5, with D possibly matching TRBD1 (6 bases). V gave up 5 bases and J gave up 5 bases, with 13 bases separating them. This CDR3 has 14 residues. Germline CDR1 and CDR2: MNHEY and SVGEGT. DNA for the CDR3: TGTGCCAGCAGTCCGGACAGCCTATATCAGCCCCAGCATTTT. Its translation is CASSPDSLYQPQHF.

This clonotype was seen a handful of times. The chain uses TRBV24-1 and TRBJ2-7, with unresolved D. CDR1 is KGHDR and CDR2 is SFDVKD in the germline V gene. The V gene lost 3 bases and the J gene lost 3 bases, with 14 bases spanning the gap. The CDR3 has 15 residues. This CDR3 reads CATSDEERPFYEQYF. The CDR3 region has the DNA TGTGCCACCAGTGATGAGGAGCGACCATTCTACGAGCAGTACTTC.

Many counts were recorded for this clonotype. The chain recombines TRBV12-3 or TRBV12-4 with TRBJ2-1, with 15 positions matching TRBD2. V lost 6 bases, J lost 15 bases, and 6 bases stayed unmatched. CDR3 length: 13 amino acids. The CDR3 DNA sequence: TGTGCCAGCAGAGGGACTAGCGGGAGGCATCGGTTCTTC. It specifies CASRGTSGRHRFF.

This clonotype was seen many times. The V and J genes are TRBV7-2 and TRBJ2-5; 7 bases agree with TRBD1. J lost 5 bases, V lost 5 bases, and 5 bases had no gene match. Germline V gene data show CDR1 as SGHTA and CDR2 as FQGNSA. The CDR3 consists of 13 residues. The CDR3 nucleotides are TGTGCCAGCAGCCCTCAGGGGGTGGAGACCCAGTACTTC. This encodes CASSPQGVETQYF. The variable domain in full, with the rest retrieved from reference TRBV7-2 and TRBJ2-5, is GAGVSQSPSNKVTEKGKDVELRCDPISGHTALYWYRQSLGQGLEFLIYFQGNSAPDKSGLPSDRFSAERTGGSVSTLTIQRTQQEDSAVYLCASSPQGVETQYFGPGTRLLVL.

This clonotype was recorded a few times. This chain joins TRBV20-1 and TRBJ2-3, with 7 bases matching TRBD1. The junction had 9 bases not matched to a gene; V was cut back by 6 bases and J by 3 bases. The CDR3 is 14 amino acids. From germline, CDR1 is DFQATT and CDR2 SNEGSKA (reference sequence). CDR3 sequence: CSAARQGGTDTQYF. The DNA of the CDR3 is TGCAGTGCCGCAAGACAGGGTGGAACAGATACGCAGTATTTT.

The chain links TRBV13 to TRBJ2-3, with D tentatively TRBD1 or TRBD2 (5 bases each). Germline CDR1 PRHDT, CDR2 FYEKMQ (reference sequence). The CDR3 has 15 amino acids. Trimming took off 5 bases at V and 7 bases at J, with 19 bases between the two ends. In nucleotides, the CDR3 is TGTGCCAGCAGCGCACGAGGGGACGCCCCTTATACGCAGTATTTT. This codes for CASSARGDAPYTQYF.

The V call is TRBV19, the J call TRBJ1-5; D unclear. Germline V CDR1 and CDR2: LNHDA, SQIVND (reference sequence). V dropped 3 bases and J dropped 2 bases, with 5 bases sitting between them. The CDR3 contains 13 residues. CDR3 protein: CASSIQRNQPQHF. DNA for the CDR3: TGTGCCAGTAGTATTCAGCGCAATCAGCCCCAGCATTTT. Looking up the rest from reference TRBV19 and TRBJ1-5 gives the full variable domain: DGGITQSPKYLFRKEGQNVTLSCEQNLNHDAMYWYRQDPGQGLRLIYYSQIVNDFQKGDIAEGYSVSREKKESFPLTVTSAQKNPTAFYLCASSIQRNQPQHFGDGTRLSIL.

The table lists this clonotype with a few counts. CDR3 nucleotides: TGCGCCAGCAGCCAGGGCGGTAAAGGGGATACGCAGTATTTT. It codes for CASSQGGKGDTQYF. This chain links TRBV4-3 with TRBJ2-3, with no clear D. V shed 3 bases and J shed 6 bases, with 13 bases lying between them. Germline V gene sequence: CDR1 LGHNA, CDR2 YSLEER. The CDR3 contains 14 residues.

This chain links TRBV5-1 with TRBJ2-2; D is ambiguous. Trimming cost V 0 bases and J 0 bases, with 15 bases left between them. Germline CDR1 is SGHRS and CDR2 is YFSETQ. The length of the CDR3 is 18 residues. The CDR3 DNA is TGCGCCAGCAGCTTGGTCTCTCCGCAAGACACGAACACCGGGGAGCTGTTTTTT. Translated: CASSLVSPQDTNTGELFF.

The chain links TRBV27 to TRBJ2-7; D is possibly TRBD1 (6 bases). V was shortened by 6 bases and J by 3 bases, with 15 bases between the two germline ends. The germline CDR1 and CDR2 sequences are MNHEY and SMNVEV (reference sequence). The length of the CDR3 is 14 residues. The CDR3 sequence: CASRATFRGYEQYF. The DNA for the CDR3 is TGTGCCAGCAGGGCTACATTCAGGGGCTACGAGCAGTACTTC.

This clonotype was observed at least ten times. The gene calls are TRBV5-1 and TRBJ2-3; tentative D call: TRBD2 (6 bases). The CDR3 covers 16 residues. Looked up from germline, CDR1 is SGHRS and CDR2 is YFSETQ. The V gene lost 3 bases and the J gene lost 2 bases, with 16 bases spanning the gap. As DNA, the CDR3 is TGCGCCAGCAGCTCGAGACTGGAGGGTAACACAGATACGCAGTATTTT. Its protein product is CASSSRLEGNTDTQYF. The entire variable domain, with the rest obtained from reference TRBV5-1 and TRBJ2-3, is as follows: KAGVTQTPRYLIKTRGQQVTLSCSPISGHRSVSWYQQTPGQGLQFLFEYFSETQRNKGNFPGRFSGRQFSNSRSEMNVSTLELGDSALYLCASSSRLEGNTDTQYFGPGTRLTVL.

This clonotype has ten or more counts. The V gene is TRBV5-1, the J gene TRBJ1-5; D is ambiguous. From germline, CDR1 is SGHRS and CDR2 YFSETQ. The CDR3 contains 13 residues. V was cut by 4 bases and J by 7 bases, with 12 bases left in between. The CDR3 DNA reads as TGCGCCAGCAGCCAAACCATTGAGCAGCCCCAGCATTTT. It specifies CASSQTIEQPQHF. The full variable domain, rest sourced from reference TRBV5-1 and TRBJ1-5, is KAGVTQTPRYLIKTRGQQVTLSCSPISGHRSVSWYQQTPGQGLQFLFEYFSETQRNKGNFPGRFSGRQFSNSRSEMNVSTLELGDSALYLCASSQTIEQPQHFGDGTRLSIL.

This clonotype was found many times. The CDR3 DNA reads TGCGCCAGCAGCGTACTAGGCCCCGATAGCAATCAGCCCCAGCATTTT. Protein sequence: CASSVLGPDSNQPQHF. J is TRBJ1-5 and V is TRBV5-1; D gene uncertain. The CDR3 loop spans 16 amino acids. Deletions cut 4 bases from V and 0 bases from J, with 14 bases between. Per the germline V gene, CDR1 is SGHRS and CDR2 is YFSETQ.

The sample holds many counts of this clonotype. The J gene is TRBJ2-2, the V gene TRBV20-1; weak D call: TRBD1 (7 bases). V lost 5 bases and J 5 bases, leaving 21 bases between the germline ends. The CDR3 is 16 residues long. Germline V CDR1 and CDR2: DFQATT, SNEGSKA (reference sequence). The CDR3 bases are TGCAGTGCTCCGAAGACAGGGAGGAGGCTTACCGGGGAGCTGTTTTTT. This sequence encodes CSAPKTGRRLTGELFF.